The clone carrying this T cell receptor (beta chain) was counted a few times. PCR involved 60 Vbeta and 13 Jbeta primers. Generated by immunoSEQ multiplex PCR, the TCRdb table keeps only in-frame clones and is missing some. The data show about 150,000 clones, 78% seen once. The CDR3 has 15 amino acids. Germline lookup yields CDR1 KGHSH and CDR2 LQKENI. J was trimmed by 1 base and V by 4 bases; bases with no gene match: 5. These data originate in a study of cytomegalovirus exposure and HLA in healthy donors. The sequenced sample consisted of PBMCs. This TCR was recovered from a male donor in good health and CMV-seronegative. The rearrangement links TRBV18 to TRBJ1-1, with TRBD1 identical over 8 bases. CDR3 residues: CASSRRGTGNTEAFF. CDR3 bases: TGTGCCAGCTCACGCCGTGGGACAGGGAACACTGAAGCTTTCTTT. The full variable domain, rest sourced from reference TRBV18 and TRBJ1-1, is NAGVMQNPRHLVRRRGQEARLRCSPMKGHSHVYWYRQLPEEGLKFMVYLQKENIIDESGMPKERFSAEFPKEGPSILRIQQVVRGDSAAYFCASSRRGTGNTEAFFGQGTRLTVV.